This T cell receptor beta chain was captured by sequencing in a study of shared clonotypes between healthy human individuals. Overall study findings and caveats: Larger estimated richness was generally recorded for naive subsets relative to memory subsets. Relative to their counterparts shared across all four donors, non-shared clonotypes exhibited diminished generation probabilities. In this cohort, only blood was sampled, and tissue repertoires likely differ.

Germline V CDR1 and CDR2: SGHRS, YFSETQ. The V end was cut by 1 base, the J end by 5 bases, with 10 bases between. The CDR3 sequence is 13 residues long. Deep level was the assay's run setting. The assay was immunoSEQ multiplex PCR, and TCRdb's table has in-frame clones only and misses some. The data hold roughly 2,300,000 clones, with approximately 90% observed a single time. On this clone itself: Antigen: not known.

Sequencing input: naive CD4+ T cells from PBMCs. Sample subset: CD45RA+ positively selected. The sequence derives from a man aged 18 to 30 in good health. Some clones in this sample may be carry-over from other donors' samples. This chain links TRBV5-1 with TRBJ2-7, with TRBD2 as a possible D gene (5 bases). In nucleotides, the CDR3 is TGCGCCAGCAGCTTGTTTACGGAGGACGAGCAGTACTTC. Encoded protein: CASSLFTEDEQYF.